The 2 T cell receptor beta chains listed next were all sequenced from one sample in a study of Graves' ophthalmopathy and Graves' hyperthyroidism. TCR beta CDR3 regions were amplified from RNA transcripts. RT-PCR was first run with HTBI primers, then multiplex PCR in a second round. TCRdb reprocessed the multiplex PCR reads via MiXCR and lists one record per CDR3 protein. The repertoire has almost 750,000 distinct CDR3 sequences, 40% of them found once; the top ten carry less than 55%. Input material: peripheral blood. The receptors derive from an adult man with Graves' ophthalmopathy.

Many counts were recorded for this clonotype. The J gene is TRBJ1-1, the V gene TRBV10-3, with TRBD1 as a possible D gene (6 bases). The CDR3 length is 14 residues. The germline V gene has CDR1 ENHRY and CDR2 SYGVKD. Between the trimmed V and J ends, which lost 8 bases and 1 base, there was a span of 14 bases. CDR3 nucleotide sequence: TGTGCCATCTCCATGAACAGGGCGAACACTGAAGCTTTCTTT. Amino acid sequence: CAISMNRANTEAFF.

In this sample, this clonotype turned up many times. The chain carries TRBV29-1 and TRBJ1-5; possible D gene TRBD1, 6 bases. Between the trimmed V and J ends, which lost 6 bases and 4 bases, there was a span of 13 bases. Looked up from germline, CDR1 is SQVTM and CDR2 is ANQGSEA. The CDR3 extends over 13 amino acids. CDR3 DNA sequence: TGCAGCGTGGCGGGGGGGGCTAATCAGCCCCAGCATTTT. Protein sequence: CSVAGGANQPQHF.